The present entry profiles one T cell receptor beta chain with its context. This record comes from a study of blood T cell repertoires in COVID-19. As for the study in general: Samples taken during acute and convalescent COVID-19 were collected in the United States, Italy and Spain. PBMCs, B-cell-depleted T cells, or T cells provided the cDNA or gDNA that made up the material.

Trimming took off 3 bases at V and 2 bases at J, with 9 bases between the two ends. The CDR3 extends over 14 amino acids. Germline lookup yields CDR1 SGHRS and CDR2 YFSETQ. Methods used by the authors: Reference gene primer amplification yielded estimated nucleated cell counts. Repertoires were generated with immunoSEQ multiplex PCR, while TCRdb's copy carries only in-frame clones and drops some. V, J and clone size derive from that table, while D and trimming were established from the DNA sequence. The sample lists around 320,000 clones; over 75% were seen once. The gene calls are TRBV5-1 and TRBJ1-5; tentatively, D is TRBD1 (5 bases). The TCR comes from a human donor in a cohort sampled during active COVID-19. Sequencing used peripheral blood. CDR3 nucleotide sequence: TGCGCCAGCAGCTGGGGCGATGGCAATCAGCCCCAGCATTTT. Its protein is CASSWGDGNQPQHF.